The 29 T cell receptor beta chains presented below share a single source sample, sequenced in a study of blood T cell repertoires in COVID-19. The protocol was immunoSEQ multiplex PCR, while the TCRdb copy is restricted to in-frame clones and leaves out a portion. The sample yields over 200,000 clones, around 88% seen once. Sample: peripheral blood. The receptors here all came from a woman aged 50 to 60 with acute or convalescent COVID-19.

The DNA of the CDR3 is TGCGCCAGCAGCGGGGCCGGGACAGGGACGTTTTCGACCCAGTACTTC. Its protein is CASSGAGTGTFSTQYF. V usage is TRBV5-1 and J usage is TRBJ2-5; 9 positions match TRBD1. V trimming: 4 bases; J trimming: 7 bases; junction bases outside the gene matches: 14. CDR1 is SGHRS, CDR2 YFSETQ, per germline. CDR3 length: 16 residues.

V usage is TRBV9 and J usage is TRBJ2-3; 8 bases align to TRBD1. This CDR3 has 18 amino acids. Germline CDR1 is SGDLS and CDR2 is YYNGEE. With 4 bases clipped from V and 8 bases from J, the junction kept 21 bases outside the gene matches. As DNA, the CDR3 is TGTGCCAGCAGCCGAGCGGACGGGGGACAGGCTAAAGGAGGTACGCAGTATTTT. Translation gives CASSRADGGQAKGGTQYF.

This chain uses TRBV6-5 with TRBJ1-1; the D is unclear. The germline V gene has CDR1 MNHEY and CDR2 SVGAGI. The length of the CDR3 is 13 residues. V was cut by 5 bases and J by 5 bases, with 12 bases left in between. The chain's CDR3 is CASSRLRRTEAFF. The CDR3 coding sequence is TGTGCCAGCAGTAGGCTAAGGAGGACTGAAGCTTTCTTT.

This clone turned up a few times. This sequence joins TRBV25-1 and TRBJ1-4; 7 nucleotides match TRBD1. CDR1 MGHDK and CDR2 SYGVNS come from the germline V gene. Trimming took 10 bases from V and 11 from J; bases not matched to a gene: 16. The CDR3 consists of 14 residues. The CDR3 DNA follows: TGTGCCACCGGTATCGGGACAGCCCCTGAGAAACTGTTTTTT. Translated, it gives CATGIGTAPEKLFF.

The chain recombines TRBV28 with TRBJ1-2; TRBD1 aligns across 7 bases. Germline V lookup: CDR1 MDHEN, CDR2 SYDVKM. The J segment lost 6 bases and the V segment lost 3 bases, leaving 7 bases of the junction unmatched. This CDR3 contains 14 residues. The DNA for the CDR3 is TGTGCCAGCAGTTTGGACAGGTCTTTTGATGGCTACACCTTC. Its translation is CASSLDRSFDGYTF.

In its sample, this clone was seen a few times. V is TRBV9 and J is TRBJ1-5; 7 nucleotides line up with TRBD1. CDR3 size: 16 residues. The ends lost 3 bases at V and 2 bases at J; junction bases unmatched: 8. CDR1 SGDLS and CDR2 YYNGEE come from the germline V gene. The CDR3 coding sequence is TGTGCCAGCAGCGAGGGGGCCGGGCCTCGCAATCAGCCCCAGCATTTT. This sequence encodes CASSEGAGPRNQPQHF.

The J gene is TRBJ1-1, the V gene TRBV19, with TRBD1 identical over 9 bases. This CDR3 spans 13 amino acids. V was clipped by 6 bases and J by 5 bases; unmatched bases: 4. Germline values: CDR1 LNHDA, CDR2 SQIVND (reference sequence). The CDR3 DNA reads TGTGCCAGTAGCGCCGGGACAGGGACTGAAGCTTTCTTT. The encoded protein is CASSAGTGTEAFF.

The V call is TRBV3-1 (or the pseudogene TRBV3-2), the J call TRBJ2-2; TRBD2 matches 10 bases. J gave up 5 bases and V 4 bases, and 4 bases lay outside the gene matches. CDR1 LGHDT and CDR2 YNNKEL come from the germline V gene (reference sequence). The CDR3 spans 15 residues. The CDR3 nucleotides read TGTGCCAGCAGCCCGACTAGCGGGCCGACCGGGGAGCTGTTTTTT. This translates into CASSPTSGPTGELFF.

The J gene is TRBJ1-2, the V gene TRBV20-1, with D maybe TRBD1 (5 bases). V was cut by 6 bases and J by 6 bases, with 23 bases left in between. CDR3 size: 15 residues. Germline V gene data show CDR1 as DFQATT and CDR2 as SNEGSKA (reference sequence). The CDR3 region is CSASHHSRDLDGYTF. The DNA for the CDR3 is TGCAGTGCGAGTCACCATAGCAGGGATCTGGATGGCTACACCTTC.

The rearrangement uses TRBV5-1 and TRBJ2-7; TRBD1 aligns across 8 bases. Germline lookup yields CDR1 SGHRS and CDR2 YFSETQ. The junction had 12 bases not matched to a gene; V was cut back by 3 bases and J by 7 bases. The CDR3 has 15 residues. This chain's CDR3 is CASSSRTGSFAEQYF. The DNA for the CDR3 is TGCGCCAGCAGCTCAAGGACAGGGTCCTTTGCGGAGCAGTACTTC.

This clone was seen just once. The genes are TRBV6-6 and TRBJ1-1, with D maybe TRBD1 (5 bases). From germline, CDR1 is MNHNY and CDR2 SVGAGI (reference sequence). The germline V and J ends were trimmed by 6 bases and 5 bases, with 16 bases remaining between them. CDR3 length equals 14 residues. Written as DNA, the CDR3 is TGTGCCAGCAGCCCCGTGGGGGGAAAGACTGAAGCTTTCTTT. It translates to CASSPVGGKTEAFF.

V is TRBV5-1 and J is TRBJ1-1; D is undetermined. The CDR3 loop spans 15 amino acids. The germline V gene encodes CDR1 SGHRS and CDR2 YFSETQ. V was trimmed by 0 bases and J by 2 bases, leaving 11 bases between them. This CDR3 is CASSLAEMQNTEAFF. The CDR3 DNA reads TGCGCCAGCAGCTTGGCCGAGATGCAAAACACTGAAGCTTTCTTT.

This sequence joins TRBV11-2 and TRBJ1-2; maybe TRBD1 (6 bases). CDR3 length equals 14 residues. V was shortened by 5 bases and J by 7 bases, with 17 bases between the two germline ends. The germline V gene has CDR1 SGHAT and CDR2 FQNNGV. CDR3 DNA: TGTGCCAGCAGCCAAATGAGGACAGTCGGTGGCTACACCTTC. Protein: CASSQMRTVGGYTF.

The rearrangement joins TRBV2 to TRBJ2-1, with TRBD1 matching over 9 bases. CDR3 length equals 15 residues. In germline, CDR1 is SNHLY, CDR2 FYNNEI. The V gene end was trimmed by 4 bases and the J gene end by 4 bases; junction bases not matched to a gene: 5. The CDR3 coding sequence is TGTGCCAGCAGTGGGGGACAGGGACCTTACAATGAGCAGTTCTTC. Protein sequence: CASSGGQGPYNEQFF. Together with reference TRBV2 and TRBJ2-1, the CDR3 gives the full variable domain: EPEVTQTPSHQVTQMGQEVILRCVPISNHLYFYWYRQILGQKVEFLVSFYNNEISEKSEIFDDQFSVERPDGSNFTLKIRSTKLEDSAMYFCASSGGQGPYNEQFFGPGTRLTVL.

The genes are TRBV29-1 and TRBJ1-1; possibly TRBD1 for D (5 bases). CDR3 length: 12 amino acids. The V end lost 7 bases, the J end lost 6 bases, and 15 bases lay between the germline ends. Germline lookup yields CDR1 SQVTM and CDR2 ANQGSEA. This CDR3 is CSAGRQFPEAFF. For the CDR3, the DNA is TGCAGCGCCGGACGACAGTTTCCTGAAGCTTTCTTT.

The rearrangement joins TRBV30 to TRBJ2-7; maybe TRBD2 (5 bases). Trimming left V 5 bases short and J 3 bases short, with 11 bases between. Germline lookup yields CDR1 GTSNPN and CDR2 SVGIG (reference sequence). This CDR3 comprises 12 residues. CDR3 bases: TGTGCCTGGGAAGGGAGCGGCTACGAGCAGTACTTC. Amino acids: CAWEGSGYEQYF.

The chain couples TRBV27 to TRBJ2-1; 8 nucleotides agree with TRBD2. This CDR3 contains 15 residues. The germline V gene encodes CDR1 MNHEY and CDR2 SMNVEV (reference sequence). V shed 4 bases, J shed 0 bases, and the junction held 2 bases outside the gene matches. In DNA form, the CDR3 reads TGTGCCAGCAGTTCGAGCGGGAGCTCCTACAATGAGCAGTTCTTC. Translating gives CASSSSGSSYNEQFF.

V is TRBV2 and J is TRBJ1-5; D is unclear. The V and J ends lost 4 bases and 6 bases respectively, with 13 bases between them. The germline V gene encodes CDR1 SNHLY and CDR2 FYNNEI. The CDR3 covers 14 residues. CDR3 sequence reads: CASSAEAVGQPQHF. CDR3 coding DNA: TGTGCCAGCAGTGCCGAGGCGGTAGGTCAGCCCCAGCATTTT.

A note on this clone: This sample also contains other DNA sequences that code for the same CDR3. This sequence joins TRBV29-1 and TRBJ2-1; D is unclear. Germline V gene sequence: CDR1 SQVTM, CDR2 ANQGSEA. With 1 base removed from V and 1 base from J, the gap between germline ends came to 5 bases. The CDR3 sequence is 13 residues long. CDR3 bases: TGCAGCGTTGAAGGGGCTTCCTACAATGAGCAGTTCTTC. Its protein product is CSVEGASYNEQFF.

This sequence joins TRBV6-1 and TRBJ2-7; 9 positions match TRBD1. Trimming cost V 2 bases and J 3 bases; bases outside gene matches: 8. From germline, CDR1 is MNHNS and CDR2 SASEGT. The length of the CDR3 is 16 residues. The CDR3 reads CASSELLGQGFYEQYF. Here the CDR3 DNA reads TGTGCCAGCAGTGAACTATTGGGACAGGGCTTCTACGAGCAGTACTTC.

The J gene is TRBJ2-3, the V gene TRBV4-1, with a tentative D call TRBD1 (6 bases). CDR3 length equals 16 residues. CDR1 and CDR2 (germline): MGHRA, YSYEKL. V lost 0 bases and J 2 bases, leaving 12 bases between the germline ends. The CDR3 is CASSQEPGHYTDTQYF. The DNA of the CDR3 is TGCGCCAGCAGCCAAGAACCGGGACACTACACAGATACGCAGTATTTT.

V gene TRBV24-1 combines with J gene TRBJ2-1, with TRBD2 matching 8 bases. Germline-derived CDR1 and CDR2 are KGHDR and SFDVKD. The CDR3 is 16 amino acids. Unmatched junction bases numbered 8, after V lost 5 bases and J lost 3 bases. CDR3 DNA: TGTGCCACCAGTGCCGCTAGCGGGCGATACTACAATGAGCAGTTCTTC. As protein: CATSAASGRYYNEQFF.

The rearrangement uses TRBV28 and TRBJ2-5, with a possible D match to TRBD2 (5 bases). This CDR3 has 16 amino acids. V lost 4 bases and J lost 3, with 18 bases in between. The germline V gene encodes CDR1 MDHEN and CDR2 SYDVKM. CDR3 protein: CASSSSGLAAEETQYF. The CDR3 nucleotides are TGTGCCAGCAGTTCCTCCGGGCTAGCAGCCGAAGAGACCCAGTACTTC.

The J gene is TRBJ2-7, the V gene TRBV7-2; 9 nucleotides align to TRBD2. The ends lost 8 bases at V and 1 base at J; junction bases unmatched: 9. CDR3 length: 15 residues. Germline CDR1 SGHTA, CDR2 FQGNSA. CDR3 bases: TGTGCCAGCTCCCGTAGCGGGAGTAGGTCCTACGAGCAGTACTTC. Its protein is CASSRSGSRSYEQYF.

The CDR3 DNA reads as TGCGCCAGCTCTGAAGAAGCGGGAGTGGACGAGCAGTACTTC. Protein product: CASSEEAGVDEQYF. This sequence joins TRBV10-2 and TRBJ2-7; TRBD2 aligns across 8 bases. The length of the CDR3 is 14 residues. Trimming cost V 8 bases and J 5 bases; bases outside gene matches: 11. Germline V CDR1 and CDR2: WSHSY, SAAADI.

V is TRBV5-1 and J is TRBJ2-1; TRBD2 aligns across 13 bases. The V and J ends lost 4 bases and 9 bases, in that order; junction bases with no gene match: 4. The CDR3 contains 14 residues. Germline V lookup: CDR1 SGHRS, CDR2 YFSETQ. CDR3 coding DNA: TGCGCCAGCAGCAGGACTAGCGGGAGTGCTGAGCAGTTCTTC. Translating it yields CASSRTSGSAEQFF.

The chain carries TRBV29-1 and TRBJ2-7; 11 bases align to TRBD1. CDR1 is SQVTM and CDR2 is ANQGSEA in the germline V gene. V lost 5 bases and J lost 6; bases outside the gene matches: 12. The CDR3 is 15 residues long. The chain's CDR3 is CSVLSGGTGGFEQYF. CDR3 nucleotides: TGCAGCGTTTTAAGCGGTGGGACAGGGGGTTTCGAGCAGTACTTC.

This clone was counted once. The rearrangement joins TRBV28 to TRBJ1-4; D remains ambiguous. V lost 5 bases, J lost 3 bases, and 7 bases lay in between. CDR1 and CDR2 from the germline V gene are MDHEN and SYDVKM. The CDR3 has 13 amino acids. CDR3 amino acids: CASSRGANEKLFF. The DNA for the CDR3 is TGTGCCAGCAGTCGAGGAGCTAATGAAAAACTGTTTTTT.

The chain has TRBV7-9 and TRBJ2-4, with D perhaps matching TRBD1 (6 bases). With 5 bases removed from V and 5 bases from J, the gap between germline ends came to 10 bases. In germline, CDR1 is SEHNR, CDR2 FQNEAQ (reference sequence). This CDR3 comprises 13 residues. The CDR3, as DNA: TGTGCCAGCAGCCTCAGGGGCCAAAACATTCAGTACTTC. Translated, it gives CASSLRGQNIQYF.